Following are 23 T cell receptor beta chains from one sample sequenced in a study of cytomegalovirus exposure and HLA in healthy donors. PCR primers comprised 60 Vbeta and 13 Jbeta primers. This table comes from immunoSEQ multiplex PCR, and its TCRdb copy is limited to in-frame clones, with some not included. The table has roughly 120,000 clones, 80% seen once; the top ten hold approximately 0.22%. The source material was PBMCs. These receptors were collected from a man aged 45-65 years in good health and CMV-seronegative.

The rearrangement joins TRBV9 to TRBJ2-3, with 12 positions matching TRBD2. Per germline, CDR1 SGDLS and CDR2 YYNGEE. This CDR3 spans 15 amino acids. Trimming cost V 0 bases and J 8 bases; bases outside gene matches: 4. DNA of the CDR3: TGTGCCAGCAGCGTAGAGACTAGCGGGAGCTCTACGCAGTATTTT. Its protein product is CASSVETSGSSTQYF.

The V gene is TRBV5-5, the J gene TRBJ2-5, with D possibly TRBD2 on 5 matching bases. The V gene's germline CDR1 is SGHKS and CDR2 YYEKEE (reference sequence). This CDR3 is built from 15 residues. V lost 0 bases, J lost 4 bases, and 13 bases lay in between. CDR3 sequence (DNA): TGTGCCAGCAGCTTGGGAGATCTAGCTCCAGAGACCCAGTACTTC. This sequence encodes CASSLGDLAPETQYF.

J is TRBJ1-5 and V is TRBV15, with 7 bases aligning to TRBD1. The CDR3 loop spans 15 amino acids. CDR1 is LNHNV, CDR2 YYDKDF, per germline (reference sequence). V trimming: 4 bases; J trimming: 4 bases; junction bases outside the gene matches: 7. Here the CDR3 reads CATSTKLTGNQPQHF. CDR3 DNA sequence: TGTGCCACCAGCACAAAGCTGACAGGGAATCAGCCCCAGCATTTT.

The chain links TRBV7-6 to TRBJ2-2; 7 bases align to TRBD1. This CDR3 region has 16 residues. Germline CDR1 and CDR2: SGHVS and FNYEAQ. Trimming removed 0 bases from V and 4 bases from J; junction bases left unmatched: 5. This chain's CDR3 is CASSLAQAGGTGELFF. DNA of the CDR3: TGTGCCAGCAGCTTAGCGCAGGCAGGGGGCACCGGGGAGCTGTTTTTT.

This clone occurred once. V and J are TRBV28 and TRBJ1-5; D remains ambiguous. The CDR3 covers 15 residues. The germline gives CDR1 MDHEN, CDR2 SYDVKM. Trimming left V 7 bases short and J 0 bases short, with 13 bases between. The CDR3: CASIPPLGSNQPQHF. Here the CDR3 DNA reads TGTGCCAGCATCCCCCCGCTAGGTAGCAATCAGCCCCAGCATTTT. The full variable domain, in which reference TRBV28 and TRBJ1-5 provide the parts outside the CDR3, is DVKVTQSSRYLVKRTGEKVFLECVQDMDHENMFWYRQDPGLGLRLIYFSYDVKMKEKGDIPEGYSVSREKKERFSLILESASTNQTSMYLCASIPPLGSNQPQHFGDGTRLSIL.

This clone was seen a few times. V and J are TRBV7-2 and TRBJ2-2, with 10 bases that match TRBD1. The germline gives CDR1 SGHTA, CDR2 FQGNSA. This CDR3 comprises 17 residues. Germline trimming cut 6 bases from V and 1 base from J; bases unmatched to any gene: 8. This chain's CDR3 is CASSPGTGVRNTGELFF. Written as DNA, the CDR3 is TGTGCCAGCAGTCCCGGGACAGGGGTACGGAACACCGGGGAGCTGTTTTTT.

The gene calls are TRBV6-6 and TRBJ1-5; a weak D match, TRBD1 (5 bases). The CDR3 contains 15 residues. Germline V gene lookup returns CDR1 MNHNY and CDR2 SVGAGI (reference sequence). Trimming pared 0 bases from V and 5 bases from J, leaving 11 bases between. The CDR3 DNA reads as TGTGCCAGCAGTTACTCGCGGGGGAGGGATCAGCCCCAGCATTTT. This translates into CASSYSRGRDQPQHF.

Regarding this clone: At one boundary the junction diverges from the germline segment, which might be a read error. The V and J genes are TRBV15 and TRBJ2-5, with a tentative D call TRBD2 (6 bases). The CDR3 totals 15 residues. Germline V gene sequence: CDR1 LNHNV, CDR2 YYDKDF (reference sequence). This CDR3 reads CPTSRDRGSEETQYF. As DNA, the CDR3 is TGTCCCACCAGCAGAGATCGGGGGTCCGAGGAGACCCAGTACTTC.

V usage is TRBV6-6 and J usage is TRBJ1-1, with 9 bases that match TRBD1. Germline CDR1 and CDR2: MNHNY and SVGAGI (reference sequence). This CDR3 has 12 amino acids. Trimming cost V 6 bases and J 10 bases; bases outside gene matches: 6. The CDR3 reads CASRDRGRRAFF. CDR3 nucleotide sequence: TGTGCCAGCAGGGACAGGGGCCGGCGAGCTTTCTTT.

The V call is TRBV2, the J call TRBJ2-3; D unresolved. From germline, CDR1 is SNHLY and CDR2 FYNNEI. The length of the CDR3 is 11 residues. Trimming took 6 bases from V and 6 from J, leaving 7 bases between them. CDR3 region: CASRASDTQYF. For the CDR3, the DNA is TGTGCCAGCAGGGCATCGGATACGCAGTATTTT.

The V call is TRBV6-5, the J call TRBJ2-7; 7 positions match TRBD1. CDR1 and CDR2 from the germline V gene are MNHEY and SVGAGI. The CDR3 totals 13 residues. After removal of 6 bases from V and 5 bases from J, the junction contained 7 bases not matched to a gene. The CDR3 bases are TGTGCCAGCAGACCGACAGGGAGAGACGAGCAGTACTTC. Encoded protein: CASRPTGRDEQYF.

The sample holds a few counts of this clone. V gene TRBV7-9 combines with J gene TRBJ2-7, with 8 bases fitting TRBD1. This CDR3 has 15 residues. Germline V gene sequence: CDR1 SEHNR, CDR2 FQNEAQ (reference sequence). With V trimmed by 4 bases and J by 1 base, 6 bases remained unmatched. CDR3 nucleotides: TGTGCCAGCAGCTCCGACAGGGGCCATTCCTACGAGCAGTACTTC. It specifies CASSSDRGHSYEQYF.

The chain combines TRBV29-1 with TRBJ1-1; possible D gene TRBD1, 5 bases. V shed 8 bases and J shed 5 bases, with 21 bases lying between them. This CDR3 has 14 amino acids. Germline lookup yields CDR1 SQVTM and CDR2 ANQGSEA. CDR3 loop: CSTPSGESSTEAFF. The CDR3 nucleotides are TGCAGCACCCCCTCGGGGGAGAGTAGTACTGAAGCTTTCTTT.

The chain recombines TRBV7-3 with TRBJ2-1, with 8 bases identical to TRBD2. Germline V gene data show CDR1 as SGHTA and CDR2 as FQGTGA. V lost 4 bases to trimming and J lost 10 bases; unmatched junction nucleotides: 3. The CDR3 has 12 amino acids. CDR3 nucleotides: TGTGCCAGCAGCTCTTCTAGCGGGGAGCAGTTCTTC. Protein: CASSSSSGEQFF.

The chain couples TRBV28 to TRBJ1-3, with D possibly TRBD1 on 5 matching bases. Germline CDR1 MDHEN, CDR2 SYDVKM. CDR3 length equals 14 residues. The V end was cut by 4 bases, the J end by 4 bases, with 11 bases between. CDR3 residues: CASSWRGYGNTIYF. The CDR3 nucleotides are TGTGCCAGCAGTTGGAGGGGATACGGAAACACCATATATTTT. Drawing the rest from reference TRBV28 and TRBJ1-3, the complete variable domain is DVKVTQSSRYLVKRTGEKVFLECVQDMDHENMFWYRQDPGLGLRLIYFSYDVKMKEKGDIPEGYSVSREKKERFSLILESASTNQTSMYLCASSWRGYGNTIYFGEGSWLTVV.

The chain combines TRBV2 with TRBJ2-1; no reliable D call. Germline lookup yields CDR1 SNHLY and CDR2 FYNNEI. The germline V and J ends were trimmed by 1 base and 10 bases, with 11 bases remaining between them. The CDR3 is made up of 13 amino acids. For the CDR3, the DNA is TGTGCCAGCAGTGAAGTCCGGGTCTTGGAGCAGTTCTTC. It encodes CASSEVRVLEQFF.

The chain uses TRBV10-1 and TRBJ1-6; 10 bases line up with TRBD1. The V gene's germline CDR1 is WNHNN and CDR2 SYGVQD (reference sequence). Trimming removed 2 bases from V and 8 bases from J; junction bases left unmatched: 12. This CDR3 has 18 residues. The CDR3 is CASSETWTGGLLDSPLHF. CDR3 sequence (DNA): TGCGCCAGCAGTGAGACCTGGACAGGGGGGCTCCTAGATTCACCCCTCCACTTT.

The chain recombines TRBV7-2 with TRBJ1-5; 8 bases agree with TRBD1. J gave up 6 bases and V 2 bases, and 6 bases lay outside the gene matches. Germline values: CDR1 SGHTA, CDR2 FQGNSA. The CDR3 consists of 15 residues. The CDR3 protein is CASSLTAGGGQPQHF. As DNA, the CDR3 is TGTGCCAGCAGCTTAACGGCAGGGGGCGGTCAGCCCCAGCATTTT. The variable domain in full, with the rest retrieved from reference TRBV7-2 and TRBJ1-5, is GAGVSQSPSNKVTEKGKDVELRCDPISGHTALYWYRQSLGQGLEFLIYFQGNSAPDKSGLPSDRFSAERTGGSVSTLTIQRTQQEDSAVYLCASSLTAGGGQPQHFGDGTRLSIL.

The CDR3 region is CASTPAWGTAYEQYF. As DNA, the CDR3 is TGCGCCAGCACCCCCGCGTGGGGGACAGCCTACGAGCAGTACTTC. The V call is TRBV5-1, the J call TRBJ2-7, with 7 bases lining up with TRBD1. Germline V gene lookup returns CDR1 SGHRS and CDR2 YFSETQ. V shed 6 bases and J 2 bases; nucleotides not matched to a gene: 11. CDR3 size: 15 residues.

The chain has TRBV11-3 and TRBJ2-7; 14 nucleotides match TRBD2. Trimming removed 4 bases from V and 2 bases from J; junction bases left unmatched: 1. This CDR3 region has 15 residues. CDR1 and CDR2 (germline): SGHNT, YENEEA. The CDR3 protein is CASSSGLAGAYEQYF. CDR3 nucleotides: TGTGCCAGCAGCTCGGGACTAGCGGGGGCCTACGAGCAGTACTTC.

The CDR3 DNA is TGTGCCACCAGCAGATTGCGGGGGGGCATCTATGAGCAGTTCTTC. This sequence encodes CATSRLRGGIYEQFF. This rearrangement joins TRBV15 to TRBJ2-1; 9 positions match TRBD2. Germline assignment: CDR1 LNHNV and CDR2 YYDKDF (reference sequence). The length of the CDR3 is 15 residues. The J segment lost 8 bases and the V segment lost 2 bases, leaving 7 bases of the junction unmatched.

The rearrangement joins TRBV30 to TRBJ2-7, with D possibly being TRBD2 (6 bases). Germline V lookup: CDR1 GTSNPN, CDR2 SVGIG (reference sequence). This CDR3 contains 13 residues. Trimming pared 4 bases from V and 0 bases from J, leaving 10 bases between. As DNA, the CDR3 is TGTGCCTGGACTCGCGGGGCCTCCTACGAGCAGTACTTC. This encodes CAWTRGASYEQYF. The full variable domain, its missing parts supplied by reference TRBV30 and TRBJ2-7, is SQTIHQWPATLVQPVGSPLSLECTVEGTSNPNLYWYRQAAGRGLQLLFYSVGIGQISSEVPQNLSASRPQDRQFILSSKKLLLSDSGFYLCAWTRGASYEQYFGPGTRLTVT.

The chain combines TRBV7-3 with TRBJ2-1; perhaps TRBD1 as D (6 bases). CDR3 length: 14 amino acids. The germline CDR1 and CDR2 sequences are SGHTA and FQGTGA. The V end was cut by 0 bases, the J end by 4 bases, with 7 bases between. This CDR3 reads CASSLTGQYNEQFF. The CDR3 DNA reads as TGTGCCAGCAGCTTAACAGGACAGTACAATGAGCAGTTCTTC.